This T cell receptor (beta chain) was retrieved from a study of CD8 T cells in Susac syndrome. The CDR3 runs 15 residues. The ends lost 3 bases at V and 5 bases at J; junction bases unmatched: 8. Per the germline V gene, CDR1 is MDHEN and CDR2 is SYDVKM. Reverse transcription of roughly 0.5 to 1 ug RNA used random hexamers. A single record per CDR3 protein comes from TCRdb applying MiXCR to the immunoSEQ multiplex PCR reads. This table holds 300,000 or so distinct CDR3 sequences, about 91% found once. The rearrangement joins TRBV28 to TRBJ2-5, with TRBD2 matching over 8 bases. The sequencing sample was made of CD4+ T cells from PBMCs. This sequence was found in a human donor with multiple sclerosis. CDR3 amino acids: CASSFIGRARETQYF. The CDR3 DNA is TGTGCCAGCAGTTTCATCGGGAGGGCCAGGGAGACCCAGTACTTC.